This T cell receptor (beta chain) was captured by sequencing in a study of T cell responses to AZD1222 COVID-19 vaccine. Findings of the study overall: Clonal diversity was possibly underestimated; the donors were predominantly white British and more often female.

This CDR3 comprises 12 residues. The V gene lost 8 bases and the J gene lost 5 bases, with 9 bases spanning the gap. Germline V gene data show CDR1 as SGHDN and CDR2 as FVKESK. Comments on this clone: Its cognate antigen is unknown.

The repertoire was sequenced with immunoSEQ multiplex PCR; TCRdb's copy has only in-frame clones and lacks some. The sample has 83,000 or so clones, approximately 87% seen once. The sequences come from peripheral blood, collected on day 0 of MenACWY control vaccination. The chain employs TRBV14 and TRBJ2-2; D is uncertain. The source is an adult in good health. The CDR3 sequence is CASQLGTGELFF. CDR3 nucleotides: TGTGCCAGCCAGTTGGGGACCGGGGAGCTGTTTTTT.